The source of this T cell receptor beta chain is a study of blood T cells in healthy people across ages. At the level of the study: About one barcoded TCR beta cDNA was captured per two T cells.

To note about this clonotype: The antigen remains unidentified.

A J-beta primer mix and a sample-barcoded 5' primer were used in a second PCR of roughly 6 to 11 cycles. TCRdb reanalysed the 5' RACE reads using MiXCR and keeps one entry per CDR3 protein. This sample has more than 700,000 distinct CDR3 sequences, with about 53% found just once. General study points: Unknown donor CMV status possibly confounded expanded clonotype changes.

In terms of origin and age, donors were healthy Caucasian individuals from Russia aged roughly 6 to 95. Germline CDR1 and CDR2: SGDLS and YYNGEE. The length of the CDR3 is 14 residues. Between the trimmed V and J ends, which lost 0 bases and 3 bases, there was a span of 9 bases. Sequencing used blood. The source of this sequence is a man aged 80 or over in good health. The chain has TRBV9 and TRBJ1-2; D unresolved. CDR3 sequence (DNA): TGTGCCAGCAGCGTAGGGGAGGAATACTATGGCTACACCTTC. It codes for CASSVGEEYYGYTF.